The next 14 T cell receptor beta chains were all read from a single sample in a study of blood T cell repertoires in COVID-19. Sequencing used immunoSEQ multiplex PCR; TCRdb keeps in-frame clones, though not all of them. Among more than 300,000 clones listed, just over 85% were seen once. Sequences were obtained from PBMCs or T cells enriched from blood (not recorded which). Source of these receptors: a man aged 30 to 39 who had recovered from COVID-19.

About this clone: One end of the junction varies from germline; a read error may be responsible. This chain uses TRBV10-3 with TRBJ2-2; maybe TRBD2 (5 bases). The germline gives CDR1 ENHRY, CDR2 SYGVKD. This CDR3 comprises 15 residues. The CDR3: CAISEPLGRPGELFF. The CDR3 DNA reads as TGTGCCATCAGTGAGCCCCTGGGAAGGCCCGGGGAGTTGTTTTTT.

This chain links TRBV5-1 with TRBJ1-2; D is perhaps TRBD1 (5 bases). The length of the CDR3 is 13 residues. V shed 0 bases and J shed 8 bases, with 11 bases lying between them. The germline gives CDR1 SGHRS, CDR2 YFSETQ. The CDR3 loop reads CASSLGGTEGYTF. As DNA, the CDR3 is TGCGCCAGCAGCTTGGGCGGGACGGAGGGCTACACCTTC.

J is TRBJ2-2 and V is TRBV6-5; TRBD1 aligns across 8 bases. The CDR3 spans 14 residues. Germline V gene lookup returns CDR1 MNHEY and CDR2 SVGAGI. With 10 bases clipped from V and 3 bases from J, the junction kept 7 bases outside the gene matches. CDR3 in DNA: TGTGCCAACCCCACAGGGGGAGACACCGGGGAGCTGTTTTTT. Protein: CANPTGGDTGELFF.

The genes are TRBV5-4 and TRBJ2-7, with 7 bases matching TRBD1. The CDR3 loop spans 12 amino acids. V lost 0 bases to trimming and J lost 6 bases; unmatched junction nucleotides: 0. Germline-derived CDR1 and CDR2 are SGHNT and YYREEE (reference sequence). Written as DNA, the CDR3 is TGTGCCAGCAGCTTGGCAGGGGGCGAGCAGTACTTC. This encodes CASSLAGGEQYF. The full variable domain, with the rest looked up from reference TRBV5-4 and TRBJ2-7, is ETGVTQSPTHLIKTRGQQVTLRCSSQSGHNTVSWYQQALGQGPQFIFQYYREEENGRGNFPPRFSGLQFPNYSSELNVNALELDDSALYLCASSLAGGEQYFGPGTRLTVT.

The chain links TRBV2 to TRBJ1-1; maybe TRBD1 (6 bases). Between the trimmed V and J ends, which lost 4 bases and 1 base, there was a span of 19 bases. There are 17 residues in the CDR3. CDR1 is SNHLY and CDR2 is FYNNEI in the germline V gene. The CDR3 DNA sequence: TGTGCCAGCAGTGTAGAAACAGGGCTAAAGGGGAACACTGAAGCTTTCTTT. Protein: CASSVETGLKGNTEAFF.

This chain uses TRBV24-1 with TRBJ2-1; TRBD2 matches at 9 bases. V was pared by 1 base and J by 4 bases, with 13 bases of the junction left unmatched. Germline-derived CDR1 and CDR2 are KGHDR and SFDVKD. The CDR3 consists of 19 residues. The CDR3 DNA reads as TGTGCCACCAGTGATTTTTATAGCGGGAGCGACGATGGTTACAATGAGCAGTTCTTC. As protein: CATSDFYSGSDDGYNEQFF.

This clone was seen once. The chain uses TRBV10-1 and TRBJ2-2, with D possibly TRBD2 on 6 matching bases. V was pared by 5 bases and J by 6 bases, with 16 bases between. CDR1 is WNHNN and CDR2 is SYGVQD in the germline V gene (reference sequence). The CDR3 totals 15 residues. Here the CDR3 DNA reads TGCGCCAGCAGTCCCTCCCGGAGGGCCCCCGGGGAGCTGTTTTTT. Protein product: CASSPSRRAPGELFF.

The chain joins TRBV7-9 to TRBJ1-1; D gene uncertain. The CDR3 has 18 amino acids. In germline, CDR1 is SEHNR, CDR2 FQNEAQ (reference sequence). The V end was cut by 0 bases, the J end by 5 bases, with 22 bases between. CDR3 nucleotides: TGTGCCAGCAGCTTAGCGCTCAGCGGTCGGAGTTCAGTAACTGAAGCTTTCTTT. Amino acids: CASSLALSGRSSVTEAFF.

The V call is TRBV18, the J call TRBJ1-5; TRBD1 might be the D (6 bases). The germline V and J ends were trimmed by 5 bases and 6 bases, with 11 bases remaining between them. The CDR3 extends over 13 amino acids. In germline, CDR1 is KGHSH, CDR2 LQKENI. The CDR3 protein is CASSDTGFQPQHF. In nucleotides, the CDR3 is TGTGCCAGCTCAGACACAGGGTTTCAGCCCCAGCATTTT.

This clone has more than one count but fewer than ten. DNA of the CDR3: TGCGCCAGCAGCAACGCCGGGACAAGGGCCGGGGAGCTGTTTTTT. This encodes CASSNAGTRAGELFF. This chain links TRBV5-1 with TRBJ2-2; possibly TRBD1 for D (6 bases). The V gene lost 4 bases and the J gene lost 6 bases, with 16 bases spanning the gap. Germline V gives CDR1 SGHRS, CDR2 YFSETQ. CDR3 size: 15 residues. Using reference TRBV5-1 and TRBJ2-2 for the parts outside the CDR3, the full variable domain is KAGVTQTPRYLIKTRGQQVTLSCSPISGHRSVSWYQQTPGQGLQFLFEYFSETQRNKGNFPGRFSGRQFSNSRSEMNVSTLELGDSALYLCASSNAGTRAGELFFGEGSRLTVL.

The rearrangement links TRBV27 to TRBJ2-5; perhaps TRBD2 as D (6 bases). Germline-derived CDR1 and CDR2 are MNHEY and SMNVEV (reference sequence). Deletions cut 6 bases from V and 5 bases from J, with 19 bases between. The CDR3 runs 15 residues. The CDR3: CASSKTSIVAETQYF. The DNA of the CDR3 is TGTGCCAGCAGCAAGACTAGTATTGTCGCGGAGACCCAGTACTTC.

V gene TRBV6-4 combines with J gene TRBJ2-1; TRBD2 aligns across 15 bases. Germline CDR1 is MRHNA and CDR2 is SNTAGT. With 6 bases clipped from V and 3 bases from J, the junction kept 12 bases outside the gene matches. The CDR3 loop spans 19 amino acids. The CDR3 DNA follows: TGTGCCAGCAGACACACTTGGACTAGCGGGAGGGGGCTCTACAATGAGCAGTTCTTC. Translating it yields CASRHTWTSGRGLYNEQFF.

This chain links TRBV7-2 with TRBJ2-5, with TRBD2 matching 10 bases. Trimming took 7 bases from V and 5 from J; bases not matched to a gene: 10. The germline gives CDR1 SGHTA, CDR2 FQGNSA. This CDR3 is built from 15 residues. As DNA, the CDR3 is TGTGCCAGCACCTTCCCGCTAGCGGGAGTGGAGACCCAGTACTTC. It is translated as CASTFPLAGVETQYF.

J is TRBJ2-4 and V is TRBV27, with 10 bases identical to TRBD1. Germline trimming cut 7 bases from V and 10 bases from J; bases unmatched to any gene: 10. CDR3 size: 14 residues. From germline, CDR1 is MNHEY and CDR2 SMNVEV (reference sequence). Here the CDR3 DNA reads TGTGCCAGCATCTTGCGACAGGGGGCAGGAATTCAGTACTTC. Amino acid sequence: CASILRQGAGIQYF.